This T cell receptor (beta chain) comes out of a study of T cells in Graves' hyperthyroidism and ophthalmopathy. As for the study in general: Sampling of peripheral blood happened at initial diagnosis, prior to any treatment.

Uncontrolled infection, other autoimmune disease, pregnancy or lactation excluded patients. In its sample, this clonotype was seen many times. Its antigen is unknown. Findings of the study overall: The blood repertoire included most of the expanded thyroid clonotypes above 0.001. Ophthalmopathy stood apart from stable hyperthyroidism in a 13 V-J model.

The investigators amplified TCR beta CDR3 regions from RNA transcripts. First-round RT-PCR of the TCR CDR3 relied on the HTBI primer set. A single record per CDR3 protein comes from TCRdb applying MiXCR to the multiplex PCR reads. Seen here are some 550,000 distinct CDR3 sequences, about a fifth observed once, and the top ten hold more than 20%. Specimen: blood. The source is a man aged 18 to 35 with Graves' hyperthyroidism.

CDR3 loop: CATSREILAYEAFF. Here the CDR3 DNA reads TGTGCCACCAGCAGAGAAATCCTAGCTTATGAAGCTTTCTTT. The chain is built from TRBV15 and TRBJ1-1; no clear D gene. The CDR3 spans 14 residues. The germline CDR1 and CDR2 sequences are LNHNV and YYDKDF (reference sequence). The V end was cut by 0 bases, the J end by 7 bases, with 12 bases between.